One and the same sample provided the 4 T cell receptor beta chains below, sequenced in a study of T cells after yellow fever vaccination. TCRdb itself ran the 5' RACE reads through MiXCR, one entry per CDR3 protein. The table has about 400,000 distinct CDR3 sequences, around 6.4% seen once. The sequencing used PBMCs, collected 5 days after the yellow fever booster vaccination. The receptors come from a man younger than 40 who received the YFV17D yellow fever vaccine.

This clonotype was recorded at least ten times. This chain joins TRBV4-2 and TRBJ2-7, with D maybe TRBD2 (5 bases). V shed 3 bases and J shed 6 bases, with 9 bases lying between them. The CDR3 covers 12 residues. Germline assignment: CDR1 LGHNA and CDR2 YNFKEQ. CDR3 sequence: CASSQAGGEQYF. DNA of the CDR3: TGTGCCAGCAGCCAGGCGGGCGGCGAGCAGTACTTC.

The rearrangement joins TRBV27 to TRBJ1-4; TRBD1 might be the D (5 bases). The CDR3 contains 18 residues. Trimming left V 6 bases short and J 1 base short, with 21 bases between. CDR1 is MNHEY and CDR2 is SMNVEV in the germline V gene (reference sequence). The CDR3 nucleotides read TGTGCCAGCAGCCTTTCGGGGGAGGTGGCTTTAACTAATGAAAAACTGTTTTTT. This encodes CASSLSGEVALTNEKLFF.

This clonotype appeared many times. CDR3 sequence (DNA): TGTGCCAGCAGTATACCTTGGACAGGACCCGATGAAGCTTTCTTT. Protein sequence: CASSIPWTGPDEAFF. This chain connects TRBV12-3 or TRBV12-4 to TRBJ1-1, with TRBD1 matching over 7 bases. Trimming took 5 bases from V and 7 from J; bases not matched to a gene: 13. The CDR3 spans 15 residues.

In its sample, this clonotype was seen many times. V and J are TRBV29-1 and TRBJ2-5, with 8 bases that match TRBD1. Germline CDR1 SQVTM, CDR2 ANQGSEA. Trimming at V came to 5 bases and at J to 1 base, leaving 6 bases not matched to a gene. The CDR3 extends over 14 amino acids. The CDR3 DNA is TGCAGCGTTTGGCGGCAGGGGGCCCAAGAGACCCAGTACTTC. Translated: CSVWRQGAQETQYF.